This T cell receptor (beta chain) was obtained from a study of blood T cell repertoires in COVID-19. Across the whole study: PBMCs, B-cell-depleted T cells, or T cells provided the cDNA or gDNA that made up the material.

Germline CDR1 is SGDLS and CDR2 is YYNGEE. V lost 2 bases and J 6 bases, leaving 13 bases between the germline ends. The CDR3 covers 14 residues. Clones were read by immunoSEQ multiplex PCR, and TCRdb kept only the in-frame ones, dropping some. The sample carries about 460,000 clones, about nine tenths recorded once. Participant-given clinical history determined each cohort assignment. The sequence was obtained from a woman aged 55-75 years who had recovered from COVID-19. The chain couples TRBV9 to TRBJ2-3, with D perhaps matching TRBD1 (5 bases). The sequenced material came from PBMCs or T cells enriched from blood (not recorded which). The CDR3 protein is CASSVEWGRDTQYF. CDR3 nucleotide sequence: TGTGCCAGCAGCGTCGAGTGGGGCCGGGATACGCAGTATTTT.